What follows is one T cell receptor (beta chain) and its context. Its target is unknown. These data belong to a study of T cell clonotyping in hematopoietic cell transplantation. Across the whole study: Recipient samples before transplant were obtained post-cytoreduction. Study-level results: Few recipient clonotypes overlapped donors; over 97% were de novo at given depth. Recipient TCR diversity dropped after transplant; expanded clonotypes rose from day 30 to 180. Graft donor and pretransplant recipient Inverse Simpson Index values predicted broader posttransplant TCR diversity.

Time point noted: recipient sample about 28 days before transplant, after cytoreduction. Repertoires were generated with immunoSEQ multiplex PCR, while TCRdb's copy carries only in-frame clones and drops some. The sample carries approximately 44,000 clones, approximately 78% recorded once. This CDR3 spans 13 amino acids. Trimming stripped 0 bases from V and 1 base from J, with 3 bases between. CDR1 and CDR2 from the germline V gene are MDHEN and SYDVKM. This receptor was taken from a man in his 60s with myelodysplastic syndrome. Some clones in this sample may be carry-over from other donors' samples. V gene TRBV28 combines with J gene TRBJ1-1; the D is unclear. The material was peripheral blood mononuclear cells, obtained before stem cell transplant. In nucleotides, the CDR3 is TGTGCCAGCAGTTTATGGCCGAACACTGAAGCTTTCTTT. Residues: CASSLWPNTEAFF. The full variable domain, in which reference TRBV28 and TRBJ1-1 provide the parts outside the CDR3, is DVKVTQSSRYLVKRTGEKVFLECVQDMDHENMFWYRQDPGLGLRLIYFSYDVKMKEKGDIPEGYSVSREKKERFSLILESASTNQTSMYLCASSLWPNTEAFFGQGTRLTVV.